This T cell receptor beta chain derives from a study of tumor-infiltrating lymphocytes in glioblastoma multiforme. Study findings and constraints: Only one glioblastoma patient had TCR and mutation analysis. Detected clone frequencies may not reflect cell counts, being RNA-based.

Three nested ARM-PCR rounds with V-beta and C-beta primers built TCRB libraries. TCRdb called the multiplex PCR reads again in MiXCR, with one record for every CDR3 protein. Here the sample spans 25,000 to 35,000 distinct CDR3 sequences, about 64% being singletons. V shed 3 bases and J 0 bases; nucleotides not matched to a gene: 2. The CDR3 is 15 amino acids. Germline V gene data show CDR1 as SGDLS and CDR2 as YYNGEE. A few counts support this clonotype. The antigen is not known. The gene calls are TRBV9 and TRBJ2-1; 8 nucleotides match TRBD2. The sequence was collected from a male donor with glioblastoma. The sequenced sample consisted of brain tumor tissue. The CDR3 loop reads CASSATSDSYNEQFF. In DNA, the CDR3 is TGTGCCAGCAGCGCGACTAGCGACTCCTACAATGAGCAGTTCTTC.